A single sample is the source of the 11 T cell receptor beta chains below, sequenced in a study of STAT5B mutations in CD4+ large granular lymphocyte leukemia. The table came from immunoSEQ multiplex PCR; TCRdb's copy has only in-frame clones and leaves some out. The sample includes 30,000 or so clones, 76% of them seen just once. The sequenced sample consisted of CD4+ T cells from blood buffy coats. The receptors shown here come from a human donor in good health.

V usage is TRBV7-2 and J usage is TRBJ2-3, with TRBD2 identical over 7 bases. The length of the CDR3 is 16 residues. J was trimmed by 1 base and V by 2 bases; bases with no gene match: 6. Per the germline V gene, CDR1 is SGHTA and CDR2 is FQGNSA. CDR3 bases: TGTGCCAGCAGCTTACTTTTGGCGGGGGGCACAGATACGCAGTATTTT. Translation gives CASSLLLAGGTDTQYF.

The rearrangement joins TRBV6-5 to TRBJ1-1, with D unclear. The CDR3 totals 14 residues. V was pared by 0 bases and J by 1 base, with 6 bases between. The germline V gene encodes CDR1 MNHEY and CDR2 SVGAGI. This chain's CDR3 is CASSYSWTNTEAFF. DNA for the CDR3: TGTGCCAGCAGTTACTCGTGGACGAACACTGAAGCTTTCTTT.

CDR3 DNA sequence: TGTGCCAGCAGTGGATCGGACAGGGGAGGCTATGGCTACACCTTC. Encoded protein: CASSGSDRGGYGYTF. The chain links TRBV28 to TRBJ1-2; 9 nucleotides line up with TRBD1. CDR3 length: 15 residues. Germline V gene sequence: CDR1 MDHEN, CDR2 SYDVKM. The junction had 8 bases not matched to a gene; V was cut back by 5 bases and J by 4 bases.

Here the CDR3 DNA reads TGTGCCAGCAGTTTAGGGGGGGCGGATGGTCGCAATCAGCCCCAGCATTTT. It yields the protein CASSLGGADGRNQPQHF. The genes are TRBV28 and TRBJ1-5, with D tentatively TRBD1 (6 bases). CDR1 and CDR2 (germline): MDHEN, SYDVKM. Between the trimmed V and J ends, which lost 2 bases and 2 bases, there was a span of 16 bases. The CDR3 has 17 residues.

V gene TRBV27 combines with J gene TRBJ1-6; D may be TRBD1 (5 bases). Trimming cost V 3 bases and J 7 bases, with 10 bases left between them. The CDR3 is made up of 14 amino acids. Germline CDR1 reads MNHEY; CDR2 reads SMNVEV (reference sequence). CDR3 sequence: CASSFNAGNSPLHF. CDR3 DNA: TGTGCCAGCAGTTTTAATGCAGGGAATTCACCCCTCCACTTT.

The chain links TRBV19 to TRBJ1-3; 8 bases agree with TRBD1. This CDR3 is 14 amino acids long. The V and J ends lost 7 bases and 2 bases, in that order; junction bases with no gene match: 4. CDR1 and CDR2 from the germline V gene are LNHDA and SQIVND (reference sequence). CDR3 DNA sequence: TGTGCCAGTACCCTGACAGGGGCTGGAAACACCATATATTTT. This codes for CASTLTGAGNTIYF.

J is TRBJ1-1 and V is TRBV28; D uncertain. Germline V gives CDR1 MDHEN, CDR2 SYDVKM. This CDR3 has 12 residues. The V and J ends lost 8 bases and 3 bases respectively, with 10 bases between them. The CDR3 region is CASGPGYTEAFF. The CDR3 DNA is TGTGCCAGCGGCCCGGGCTACACTGAAGCTTTCTTT. The full variable domain, its missing parts supplied by reference TRBV28 and TRBJ1-1, is DVKVTQSSRYLVKRTGEKVFLECVQDMDHENMFWYRQDPGLGLRLIYFSYDVKMKEKGDIPEGYSVSREKKERFSLILESASTNQTSMYLCASGPGYTEAFFGQGTRLTVV.

This clone was picked up a small number of times. The chain joins TRBV2 to TRBJ1-3; the D is unclear. The CDR3 extends over 15 amino acids. Germline V gene data show CDR1 as SNHLY and CDR2 as FYNNEI. Trimming shortened V by 7 bases and J by 2 bases, and 15 bases separated the two germline ends. The CDR3 region is CASTEQGHAGNTIYF. The CDR3 coding sequence is TGTGCCAGCACGGAGCAAGGGCATGCTGGAAACACCATATATTTT.

This sequence joins TRBV6-5 and TRBJ1-1; possible D gene TRBD1, 5 bases. In germline, CDR1 is MNHEY, CDR2 SVGAGI. This CDR3 comprises 14 residues. V was shortened by 7 bases and J by 4 bases, with 16 bases between the two germline ends. The CDR3 loop reads CASTTGHTGTEAFF. CDR3 in DNA: TGTGCCAGCACTACAGGACACACAGGCACTGAAGCTTTCTTT.

The chain couples TRBV28 to TRBJ2-5; 7 bases agree with TRBD1. The CDR3 is 12 residues long. Trimming took 8 bases from V and 6 from J; bases not matched to a gene: 6. From germline, CDR1 is MDHEN and CDR2 SYDVKM. The CDR3 nucleotides read TGTGCCAGCGAGGGGGCGGAGAAGACCCAGTACTTC. It translates to CASEGAEKTQYF.

The V and J genes are TRBV14 and TRBJ2-3, with D maybe TRBD2 (6 bases). The V end was cut by 1 base, the J end by 4 bases, with 9 bases between. Germline CDR1 and CDR2: SGHDN and FVKESK. This CDR3 contains 14 residues. Here the CDR3 reads CASSQVRLADTQYF. The CDR3 nucleotides read TGTGCCAGCAGCCAAGTCCGACTAGCAGATACGCAGTATTTT.